The next 29 T cell receptor beta chains were all read from a single sample in a study of T cells after yellow fever vaccination. A single record per CDR3 protein comes from TCRdb applying MiXCR to the 5' RACE reads. Of roughly 330,000 distinct CDR3 sequences in the sample, 4% were seen once. Specimen: PBMCs, collected 5 days after the yellow fever booster vaccination. The receptor source for this set is a man aged 18 to 30 who received the YFV17D yellow fever vaccine.

The chain links TRBV5-1 to TRBJ2-1; 12 nucleotides agree with TRBD1. This CDR3 has 17 amino acids. Germline V gives CDR1 SGHRS, CDR2 YFSETQ. The junction had 12 bases not matched to a gene; V was cut back by 3 bases and J by 8 bases. CDR3 sequence: CASSSFRRGQGADEQFF. The CDR3 bases are TGCGCCAGCAGCTCCTTCCGGCGGGGACAGGGGGCCGATGAGCAGTTCTTC.

The V gene is TRBV29-1, the J gene TRBJ2-5, with D possibly being TRBD2 (6 bases). V lost 7 bases, J lost 1 base, and 10 bases lay in between. CDR3 length: 12 residues. Germline CDR1 is SQVTM and CDR2 is ANQGSEA. In DNA, the CDR3 is TGCAGCGGTGGAGGGGTCCAAGAGACCCAGTACTTC. Amino acids: CSGGGVQETQYF.

This chain uses TRBV6-2 or TRBV6-3 with TRBJ1-6; tentative D call: TRBD1 (5 bases). This CDR3 has 15 amino acids. Germline V gives CDR1 MNHEY, CDR2 SVGEGT. The V end was cut by 0 bases, the J end by 14 bases, with 17 bases between. DNA for the CDR3: TGTGCCAGCAGTTACTCCCCAGCGGGGCGGCGAGCCCTCCACTTT. Translation: CASSYSPAGRRALHF.

This clonotype was detected ten times or more. The V gene is TRBV20-1, the J gene TRBJ2-4; weak D call: TRBD2 (7 bases). CDR1 is DFQATT and CDR2 is SNEGSKA in the germline V gene (reference sequence). V was trimmed by 4 bases and J by 7 bases, leaving 23 bases between them. There are 16 residues in the CDR3. CDR3 coding DNA: TGCAGTGCTACCGGAGGGGCGCGGGGGCTTGAGAACATTCAGTACTTC. Protein sequence: CSATGGARGLENIQYF.

This clonotype appeared many times. V and J are TRBV7-9 and TRBJ2-3; D is perhaps TRBD2 (5 bases). Per germline, CDR1 SEHNR and CDR2 FQNEAQ (reference sequence). V lost 5 bases, J lost 0 bases, and 9 bases lay in between. The CDR3 extends over 14 amino acids. The DNA of the CDR3 is TGTGCCAGCAGCGCGGGCGTCAGCACAGATACGCAGTATTTT. The encoded protein is CASSAGVSTDTQYF.

This chain links TRBV4-3 with TRBJ1-2; D is possibly TRBD1 (5 bases). V lost 1 base to trimming and J lost 7 bases, with 13 bases between them. Germline CDR1 reads LGHNA; CDR2 reads YSLEER. The CDR3 extends over 14 amino acids. The CDR3: CASSQGTGPGGYTF. The DNA for the CDR3 is TGCGCCAGCAGCCAAGGAACAGGTCCGGGTGGCTACACCTTC.

This clonotype was seen more than once but under ten times. The CDR3 coding sequence is TGCGCCAGCAGTGAAGGACAGCCGCCCTACGAGCAGTACTTC. Translating it yields CASSEGQPPYEQYF. The chain joins TRBV10-1 to TRBJ2-7, with D possibly matching TRBD1 (6 bases). In germline, CDR1 is WNHNN, CDR2 SYGVQD (reference sequence). V was clipped by 3 bases and J by 2 bases, with 11 bases between them. This CDR3 comprises 14 residues.

This chain joins TRBV7-2 and TRBJ1-2; 7 bases agree with TRBD1. The CDR3 has 15 amino acids. J was trimmed by 4 bases and V by 1 base; bases with no gene match: 6. CDR1 SGHTA and CDR2 FQGNSA come from the germline V gene. The CDR3 loop reads CASSLDRGAGYGYTF. CDR3 in DNA: TGTGCCAGCAGCTTAGACAGGGGCGCCGGCTATGGCTACACCTTC.

V is TRBV12-3 or TRBV12-4 and J is TRBJ2-3; 7 positions agree with TRBD2. Trimming at V came to 6 bases and at J to 2 bases, leaving 8 bases not matched to a gene. The CDR3 is made up of 15 amino acids. The CDR3 DNA reads as TGTGCCAGCAGCCCCGGGGACTACCACACAGATACGCAGTATTTT. Its translation: CASSPGDYHTDTQYF.

This rearrangement joins TRBV12-3 or TRBV12-4 to TRBJ2-1; D may match TRBD1 or TRBD2 (6 bases each). Between the trimmed V and J ends, which lost 3 bases and 0 bases, there was a span of 27 bases. The CDR3 loop spans 21 amino acids. This chain's CDR3 is CASSLASGFLGGTPSYNEQFF. The CDR3 DNA reads as TGTGCCAGCAGTTTGGCTTCGGGATTTCTCGGAGGGACACCCTCCTACAATGAGCAGTTCTTC.

This clonotype has more than one count but fewer than ten. This rearrangement joins TRBV7-9 to TRBJ2-7; weak D call: TRBD1 (6 bases). The V end lost 1 base, the J end lost 1 base, and 11 bases lay between the germline ends. The CDR3 has 15 amino acids. CDR1 is SEHNR and CDR2 is FQNEAQ in the germline V gene (reference sequence). Here the CDR3 reads CASSLGDTSSYEQYV. The CDR3 DNA follows: TGTGCCAGCAGCTTAGGGGACACGTCATCCTACGAGCAGTACGTC.

This clonotype appeared many times. This CDR3 is CASSQRDGPSYEQYF. As DNA, the CDR3 is TGTGCCAGCAGTCAGAGGGACGGACCCTCCTACGAGCAGTACTTC. The V call is TRBV6-6, the J call TRBJ2-7; D might be TRBD1 or TRBD2, each matching 5 bases. The germline V and J ends were trimmed by 5 bases and 0 bases, with 14 bases remaining between them. This CDR3 has 15 residues. CDR1 MNHNY and CDR2 SVGAGI come from the germline V gene (reference sequence).

The chain combines TRBV20-1 with TRBJ2-6; 9 bases agree with TRBD2. CDR1 and CDR2 (germline): DFQATT, SNEGSKA (reference sequence). The CDR3 consists of 17 residues. V was pared by 5 bases and J by 0 bases, with 8 bases of the junction left unmatched. CDR3 in amino acids: CSAPERGDNSGANVLTF. Written as DNA, the CDR3 is TGCAGTGCTCCCGAGCGGGGGGACAACTCTGGGGCCAACGTCCTGACTTTC.

The chain has TRBV20-1 and TRBJ2-2; D might be TRBD2 (6 bases). This CDR3 region has 14 residues. The ends were cut back, 3 bases at V and 0 bases at J, with 8 bases in the middle. Germline values: CDR1 DFQATT, CDR2 SNEGSKA (reference sequence). CDR3 loop: CSARGGANTGELFF. As DNA, the CDR3 is TGCAGTGCTAGGGGGGGAGCGAACACCGGGGAGCTGTTTTTT.

This clonotype turned up a few times. V and J are TRBV7-2 and TRBJ2-1; 8 nucleotides line up with TRBD2. The CDR3 extends over 16 amino acids. Per germline, CDR1 SGHTA and CDR2 FQGNSA. Losses at the gene ends were 3 bases for V and 0 bases for J; bases not matched to a gene: 4. The CDR3: CASSFRGGTSYNEQFF. DNA for the CDR3: TGTGCCAGCAGCTTTCGCGGGGGGACCTCCTACAATGAGCAGTTCTTC.

The gene calls are TRBV9 and TRBJ2-7; 10 nucleotides align to TRBD1. The J segment lost 3 bases and the V segment lost 3 bases, leaving 3 bases of the junction unmatched. This CDR3 region has 14 residues. Germline V CDR1 and CDR2: SGDLS, YYNGEE. The CDR3 sequence: CASSEGQGVYEQYF. The CDR3 region has the DNA TGTGCCAGCAGCGAAGGACAGGGGGTCTACGAGCAGTACTTC. The whole variable domain, filled in from reference TRBV9 and TRBJ2-7, reads DSGVTQTPKHLITATGQRVTLRCSPRSGDLSVYWYQQSLDQGLQFLIQYYNGEERAKGNILERFSAQQFPDLHSELNLSSLELGDSALYFCASSEGQGVYEQYFGPGTRLTVT.

The chain carries TRBV18 and TRBJ2-3, with 8 bases identical to TRBD2. Germline CDR1 and CDR2: KGHSH and LQKENI. Losses at the gene ends were 1 base for V and 4 bases for J; bases not matched to a gene: 4. The CDR3 has 15 residues. In nucleotides, the CDR3 is TGTGCCAGCTCACCACTAGCGGGGTCTCCAGATACGCAGTATTTT. This codes for CASSPLAGSPDTQYF.

This clonotype was counted between two and nine times. The V and J genes are TRBV5-5 and TRBJ2-7, with D hard to call. Germline loops: CDR1 SGHKS, CDR2 YYEKEE (reference sequence). This CDR3 has 15 amino acids. The V gene lost 4 bases and the J gene lost 0 bases, with 14 bases spanning the gap. The CDR3 is CASSLGPLSSYEQYV. For the CDR3, the DNA is TGTGCCAGCAGCCTCGGGCCCCTAAGCTCCTACGAGCAGTACGTC.

The chain combines TRBV6-1 with TRBJ1-5; D is unresolved. The V gene's germline CDR1 is MNHNS and CDR2 SASEGT. CDR3 length: 13 residues. V was cut by 2 bases and J by 4 bases, with 6 bases left in between. In DNA, the CDR3 is TGTGCCAGCAGTGAATTGCGAAATCAGCCCCAGCATTTT. It is translated as CASSELRNQPQHF.

The V and J genes are TRBV7-8 and TRBJ2-7; tentative D call: TRBD1 (5 bases). The CDR3 is made up of 16 amino acids. V lost 5 bases to trimming and J lost 2 bases, with 19 bases between them. From germline, CDR1 is SGHVS and CDR2 FQNEAQ. CDR3 DNA sequence: TGTGCCAGCAGCCCGCTGTCGGCAGGGTTCCCCTACGAGCAGTACTTC. This encodes CASSPLSAGFPYEQYF.

This clonotype was counted at least ten times. The genes are TRBV11-2 and TRBJ1-2; D not resolved. Germline V CDR1 and CDR2: SGHAT, FQNNGV. The CDR3 runs 16 residues. Trimming removed 5 bases at V and 5 bases at J, with 21 bases between. Written as DNA, the CDR3 is TGTGCCAGCAGCCACCGAACTCACCCTGCGTGGTATGGCTACACCTTC. Translation: CASSHRTHPAWYGYTF. Full variable domain (rest looked up from reference TRBV11-2 and TRBJ1-2): EAGVAQSPRYKIIEKRQSVAFWCNPISGHATLYWYQQILGQGPKLLIQFQNNGVVDDSQLPKDRFSAERLKGVDSTLKIQPAKLEDSAVYLCASSHRTHPAWYGYTFGSGTRLTVV.

Details on this clonotype: The junction departs from germline at one end; a sequencing error may be responsible. The V call is TRBV6-1, the J call TRBJ2-1, with no clear D. The CDR3 length is 11 residues. The germline gives CDR1 MNHNS, CDR2 SASEGT. For the CDR3, the DNA is TGTGCCAGCAGAGAAGGCAATGAGCAGTTCTTC. This translates into CASREGNEQFF.

DNA of the CDR3: TGTGCCATCAGTGAGTCCGGTGAGCAGTTCTTC. Protein sequence: CAISESGEQFF. The chain uses TRBV10-3 and TRBJ2-1; D not certain. CDR1 and CDR2 (germline): ENHRY, SYGVKD. This CDR3 contains 11 residues. Trimming pared 0 bases from V and 9 bases from J, leaving 3 bases between.

This clonotype was seen repeatedly, ten times or more. This CDR3 reads CASSLGPQYTEAFF. The CDR3 DNA reads as TGTGCCAGCAGTTTAGGTCCGCAGTACACTGAAGCTTTCTTT. The chain links TRBV12-3 or TRBV12-4 to TRBJ1-1; D remains unclear. The CDR3 is 14 residues long. Deletions cut 1 base from V and 3 bases from J, with 9 bases between.

This rearrangement joins TRBV11-2 to TRBJ2-5; D ambiguous. CDR1 and CDR2 from the germline V gene are SGHAT and FQNNGV. The CDR3 extends over 14 amino acids. The V and J ends lost 1 base and 4 bases respectively, with 10 bases between them. For the CDR3, the DNA is TGTGCCAGCAGCTTAGTCTCGTTTCGAGAGACCCAGTACTTC. The encoded protein is CASSLVSFRETQYF. The full variable domain, in which reference TRBV11-2 and TRBJ2-5 provide the parts outside the CDR3, is EAGVAQSPRYKIIEKRQSVAFWCNPISGHATLYWYQQILGQGPKLLIQFQNNGVVDDSQLPKDRFSAERLKGVDSTLKIQPAKLEDSAVYLCASSLVSFRETQYFGPGTRLLVL.

The rearrangement joins TRBV4-2 to TRBJ2-3, with 9 bases identical to TRBD2. In germline, CDR1 is LGHNA, CDR2 YNFKEQ. The trim removed 1 base at V and 1 base at J, leaving 3 bases unmatched. The CDR3 sequence is 16 residues long. The CDR3 protein is CASSQGPSGGTDTQYF. Written as DNA, the CDR3 is TGTGCCAGCAGCCAAGGCCCTAGCGGGGGCACAGATACGCAGTATTTT.

This clonotype was counted between two and nine times. This chain links TRBV5-1 with TRBJ2-7; 7 bases fit TRBD2. The CDR3 totals 14 residues. Germline assignment: CDR1 SGHRS and CDR2 YFSETQ. J gave up 5 bases and V 4 bases, and 9 bases lay outside the gene matches. Here the CDR3 reads CASSPLSGRDEQYF. The CDR3 DNA sequence: TGCGCCAGCAGCCCCCTGTCAGGGAGGGACGAGCAGTACTTC.

This clonotype was seen only a few times. The chain links TRBV7-9 to TRBJ2-5; weak D call: TRBD1 (6 bases). The germline V and J ends were trimmed by 3 bases and 2 bases, with 13 bases remaining between them. This CDR3 is 15 amino acids long. Germline assignment: CDR1 SEHNR and CDR2 FQNEAQ (reference sequence). DNA for the CDR3: TGTGCCAGCAGCTTTTTTTATGGACAGCAAGAGACCCAGTACTTC. Protein product: CASSFFYGQQETQYF.

This clonotype was seen only a few times. V is TRBV5-1 and J is TRBJ2-4, with D perhaps being TRBD1 or TRBD2 (5 bases each). The V and J ends lost 2 bases and 3 bases respectively, with 15 bases between them. Germline V lookup: CDR1 SGHRS, CDR2 YFSETQ. There are 16 residues in the CDR3. The CDR3 region has the DNA TGCGCCAGCAGCTTCTTGCAGGGAGAGGACAAAAACATTCAGTACTTC. Protein sequence: CASSFLQGEDKNIQYF.